Each of the 5 T cell receptor beta chains below was sequenced from the same sample in a study of T-cell reconstitution after alpha-beta-depleted transplantation in children. A library of TCRbeta sequences, prepared with unique molecular identifiers, was generated. In TCRdb, the PCR reads were re-called with MiXCR into one record per CDR3 protein. The sample lists roughly 150,000 distinct CDR3 sequences, over 8.5% occurring once. The sequencing here drew on PBMCs, taken before TCRalphabeta/CD19-depleted stem cell transplant. These receptors were taken from a boy under 10 years old with acute myeloid leukemia, due to receive a stem cell transplant.

This clonotype was observed many times. The chain uses TRBV20-1 and TRBJ2-3; TRBD1 matches 7 bases. Germline V CDR1 and CDR2: DFQATT, SNEGSKA (reference sequence). The CDR3 spans 14 residues. Trimming took 3 bases from V and 0 from J; bases not matched to a gene: 3. The CDR3 DNA follows: TGCAGTGCTAGTAAGACAGGGAGCACAGATACGCAGTATTTT. This translates into CSASKTGSTDTQYF.

This clonotype has at least ten counts. The V gene is TRBV3-1, the J gene TRBJ2-2; D remains unclear. The CDR3 covers 13 residues. V was clipped by 4 bases and J by 9 bases, with 12 bases between them. The germline V gene has CDR1 LGHDT and CDR2 YNNKEL (reference sequence). CDR3 region: CASSLLDTRELFF. The CDR3 DNA follows: TGTGCCAGCAGCCTTTTAGATACCCGGGAGCTGTTTTTT.

This clonotype occurred many times. V and J are TRBV5-1 and TRBJ2-2; 11 bases map to TRBD1. Germline V gene lookup returns CDR1 SGHRS and CDR2 YFSETQ. This CDR3 has 17 residues. J gave up 2 bases and V 7 bases, and 10 bases lay outside the gene matches. This chain's CDR3 is CASGGQGALLNTGELFF. The CDR3 DNA reads TGCGCCAGCGGTGGACAGGGGGCCCTCCTTAACACCGGGGAGCTGTTTTTT.

This clonotype is classed as medium-sized. One junction end disagrees with the germline gene, perhaps due to a read error. In DNA form, the CDR3 reads TGTGCCAGCAGTTTAGGGACTCAGGGCTTTTGGTTT. Amino acids: CASSLGTQGFWF. The chain joins TRBV12-3 or TRBV12-4 to TRBJ2-3; D is perhaps TRBD1 or TRBD2 (5 bases each). The CDR3 loop spans 12 amino acids.

This clonotype showed up many times. The chain employs TRBV5-6 and TRBJ1-5; D gene ambiguous. With 0 bases removed from V and 4 bases from J, the gap between germline ends came to 5 bases. CDR3 size: 13 residues. Germline CDR1 SGHDT, CDR2 YYEEEE. As DNA, the CDR3 is TGTGCCAGCAGCTTGGGGTGGAATCAGCCCCAGCATTTT. Amino acid sequence: CASSLGWNQPQHF.